What follows are 23 T cell receptor beta chains derived from one specimen sequenced in a study of cytotoxic CD8 clonotypes in ibrutinib-treated CLL. Using immunoSEQ multiplex PCR, the repertoire was profiled, and TCRdb retains in-frame clones only, with some absent. The table has more than 300,000 clones, roughly 85% seen once. The sample here was PBMCs, taken before ibrutinib treatment. Receptor source: a human donor with chronic lymphocytic leukemia.

The V call is TRBV7-9, the J call TRBJ2-7; unclear D gene. Germline assignment: CDR1 SEHNR and CDR2 FQNEAQ (reference sequence). V lost 5 bases to trimming and J lost 5 bases, with 16 bases between them. The CDR3 consists of 14 residues. The CDR3 DNA sequence: TGTGCCAGCAGCGAGCCGGACGGTCTCCACGAGCAGTACTTC. Protein product: CASSEPDGLHEQYF.

The chain carries TRBV7-7 and TRBJ2-5; D may be TRBD1 (6 bases). The CDR3 is 14 amino acids. Trimming cost V 0 bases and J 4 bases, with 9 bases left between them. Germline V gene sequence: CDR1 SSHAT, CDR2 FNYEAQ (reference sequence). CDR3 sequence: CASSLALGAETQYF. In DNA, the CDR3 is TGTGCCAGCAGCTTAGCGCTGGGGGCAGAGACCCAGTACTTC. The variable domain in full, completed from reference TRBV7-7 and TRBJ2-5, reads GAGVSQSPRYKVTKRGQDVTLRCDPISSHATLYWYQQALGQGPEFLTYFNYEAQPDKSGLPSDRFSAERPEGSISTLTIQRTEQRDSAMYRCASSLALGAETQYFGPGTRLLVL.

CDR3 sequence reads: CASSAGLAGEEQYF. The CDR3 bases are TGCGCCAGCAGCGCGGGACTAGCGGGAGAAGAGCAGTACTTC. V gene TRBV5-1 combines with J gene TRBJ2-7; the match to TRBD2 covers 14 bases. CDR3 size: 14 residues. Germline-derived CDR1 and CDR2 are SGHRS and YFSETQ. V lost 4 bases and J lost 7; bases outside the gene matches: 4.

This clone appeared a single time. The chain has TRBV9 and TRBJ2-1, with D possibly matching TRBD2 (5 bases). Per germline, CDR1 SGDLS and CDR2 YYNGEE. V gave up 6 bases and J gave up 2 bases, with 12 bases separating them. This CDR3 has 14 amino acids. This CDR3 is CASTPLGAYNEQFF. CDR3 sequence (DNA): TGTGCCAGCACCCCCCTGGGAGCCTACAATGAGCAGTTCTTC.

The chain uses TRBV29-1 and TRBJ2-5; possible D gene TRBD2, 6 bases. Between the trimmed V and J ends, which lost 0 bases and 5 bases, there was a span of 10 bases. The CDR3 runs 13 residues. Per germline, CDR1 SQVTM and CDR2 ANQGSEA. The CDR3 DNA sequence: TGCAGCGTTGAAGATAGGCTAGCGGAGACCCAGTACTTC. It translates to CSVEDRLAETQYF.

J is TRBJ1-4 and V is TRBV4-3; possible D gene TRBD1, 6 bases. Germline V lookup: CDR1 LGHNA, CDR2 YSLEER. The germline V and J ends were trimmed by 3 bases and 5 bases, with 13 bases remaining between them. This CDR3 is 15 amino acids long. The CDR3: CASSQIRDTNEKLFF. The CDR3 DNA is TGCGCCAGCAGCCAGATCCGGGACACCAATGAAAAACTGTTTTTT.

The J gene is TRBJ2-7, the V gene TRBV25-1; D is undetermined. The CDR3 runs to 12 residues. Looked up from germline, CDR1 is MGHDK and CDR2 is SYGVNS. V dropped 7 bases and J dropped 6 bases, with 13 bases sitting between them. CDR3 DNA sequence: TGTGCCAGCACTGGACCAGGACGCGAGCAGTACTTC. Translated: CASTGPGREQYF.

This clone was seen a few times. The rearrangement links TRBV7-3 to TRBJ2-7, with D possibly matching TRBD2 (6 bases). The V end lost 7 bases, the J end lost 0 bases, and 13 bases lay between the germline ends. CDR1 and CDR2 (germline): SGHTA, FQGTGA. This CDR3 contains 14 residues. The CDR3 bases are TGTGCCAGCACCTGGAGGGCTAGCTCCTACGAGCAGTACTTC. It specifies CASTWRASSYEQYF.

This chain uses TRBV19 with TRBJ1-5; D gene unclear. Trimming took 1 base from V and 9 from J, leaving 13 bases between them. CDR1 is LNHDA and CDR2 is SQIVND in the germline V gene (reference sequence). The CDR3 extends over 14 amino acids. CDR3 loop: CASSIVSGKGPQHF. Written as DNA, the CDR3 is TGTGCCAGTAGTATAGTGAGCGGTAAAGGGCCCCAGCATTTT.

The CDR3 loop is CASRTSGSRSDEQFF. For the CDR3, the DNA is TGTGCCAGCAGGACTAGCGGGAGTAGGTCGGATGAGCAGTTCTTC. The V call is TRBV7-9, the J call TRBJ2-1, with 12 bases identical to TRBD2. V lost 6 bases to trimming and J lost 8 bases; unmatched junction nucleotides: 8. The CDR3 consists of 15 residues. From germline, CDR1 is SEHNR and CDR2 FQNEAQ (reference sequence).

The chain links TRBV27 to TRBJ1-2, with 10 nucleotides matching TRBD1. Germline V gives CDR1 MNHEY, CDR2 SMNVEV (reference sequence). Trimming cost V 4 bases and J 8 bases; bases outside gene matches: 10. The CDR3 consists of 15 residues. Here the CDR3 reads CASSSYRDRGLGYTF. CDR3 nucleotides: TGTGCCAGCAGTTCCTATAGGGACAGGGGACTAGGCTACACCTTC.

This clone was seen a single time. Written as DNA, the CDR3 is TGTGCCAGCATGCCCCGGGTAGGGGTTGAAGCTTTCTTT. This encodes CASMPRVGVEAFF. The chain has TRBV6-5 and TRBJ1-1; TRBD1 might be the D (5 bases). V was trimmed by 7 bases and J by 7 bases, leaving 16 bases between them. The germline CDR1 and CDR2 sequences are MNHEY and SVGAGI. This CDR3 spans 13 amino acids.

The chain carries TRBV7-2 and TRBJ1-4, with D possibly matching TRBD1 (5 bases). Trimming removed 4 bases from V and 3 bases from J, with 18 bases in between. The length of the CDR3 is 17 residues. Per germline, CDR1 SGHTA and CDR2 FQGNSA. The CDR3 bases are TGTGCCAGCAGCTCCCCGGGGCTGGGCTATCCTAATGAAAAACTGTTTTTT. Translated, it gives CASSSPGLGYPNEKLFF.

The chain employs TRBV23-1 and TRBJ2-1; no definite D call. TRBV23-1 is recorded as an ORF, its role being uncertain. This CDR3 spans 14 amino acids. Trimming stripped 6 bases from V and 4 bases from J, with 13 bases between. The CDR3 DNA sequence: TGCGCCAGCAGCCAGAGGCTGAAATACAATGAGCAGTTCTTC. Amino acids: CASSQRLKYNEQFF.

This sequence joins TRBV5-4 and TRBJ2-1; 7 bases agree with TRBD2. With V trimmed by 9 bases and J by 5 bases, 11 bases remained unmatched. CDR1 and CDR2 (germline): SGHNT, YYREEE (reference sequence). This CDR3 region has 14 residues. The CDR3 protein is CATRASGENNEQFF. The CDR3 coding sequence is TGTGCCACCCGAGCTAGCGGAGAAAACAATGAGCAGTTCTTC.

The chain is built from TRBV4-1 and TRBJ2-7; TRBD2 matches at 8 bases. V lost 4 bases and J lost 6; bases outside the gene matches: 8. Germline CDR1 reads MGHRA; CDR2 reads YSYEKL. There are 14 residues in the CDR3. DNA of the CDR3: TGCGCCAGCAGCCTTTCCGGGACTAGAGGCGAGCAGTACTTC. It yields the protein CASSLSGTRGEQYF.

V and J are TRBV6-1 and TRBJ1-2; D gene uncertain. V dropped 2 bases and J dropped 8 bases, with 9 bases sitting between them. Germline V lookup: CDR1 MNHNS, CDR2 SASEGT. This CDR3 spans 12 amino acids. CDR3 residues: CASSERNLGYTF. As DNA, the CDR3 is TGTGCCAGCAGTGAAAGGAACCTAGGCTACACCTTC.

This clone has a handful of counts. This chain uses TRBV4-1 with TRBJ2-7; D is unclear. Germline values: CDR1 MGHRA, CDR2 YSYEKL. Trimming took 4 bases from V and 0 from J, leaving 16 bases between them. This CDR3 is 16 amino acids long. Here the CDR3 reads CASSLTVGVGSYEQYF. The CDR3, as DNA: TGCGCCAGCAGCCTCACAGTGGGTGTAGGCTCCTACGAGCAGTACTTC.

The J gene is TRBJ2-2, the V gene TRBV30; 12 nucleotides agree with TRBD2. The CDR3 runs to 19 residues. V trimming: 4 bases; J trimming: 0 bases; junction bases outside the gene matches: 12. CDR1 is GTSNPN and CDR2 is SVGIG in the germline V gene (reference sequence). CDR3 region: CAWNPTKTSGRSNTGELFF. The CDR3 coding sequence is TGTGCCTGGAACCCAACAAAGACTAGCGGGAGATCGAACACCGGGGAGCTGTTTTTT.

The chain combines TRBV10-3 with TRBJ2-5; tentatively, D is TRBD1 or TRBD2 (5 bases each). The germline gives CDR1 ENHRY, CDR2 SYGVKD. The CDR3 is made up of 13 amino acids. The V end was cut by 6 bases, the J end by 10 bases, with 18 bases between. CDR3: CAIRGDLEGDQYF. DNA of the CDR3: TGTGCCATCAGGGGGGACCTTGAAGGGGACCAGTACTTC.

CDR3 amino acids: CASSQDGKSGRAGSYNEQFF. CDR3 coding DNA: TGCGCCAGCAGCCAAGATGGGAAGAGCGGGAGGGCCGGGTCCTACAATGAGCAGTTCTTC. The V and J genes are TRBV4-3 and TRBJ2-1; 10 nucleotides agree with TRBD2. CDR3 size: 20 residues. Germline V CDR1 and CDR2: LGHNA, YSLEER. V lost 0 bases to trimming and J lost 1 base; unmatched junction nucleotides: 12.

CDR3 region: CASSSRTAGSYEQYF. For the CDR3, the DNA is TGCGCCAGCAGCTCGCGGACCGCCGGCTCCTACGAGCAGTACTTC. The chain couples TRBV5-1 to TRBJ2-7; D is ambiguous. CDR1 SGHRS and CDR2 YFSETQ come from the germline V gene. The CDR3 is made up of 15 amino acids. Trimming cost V 3 bases and J 0 bases, with 13 bases left between them.

The genes are TRBV30 and TRBJ1-5; 9 positions agree with TRBD1. Losses at the gene ends were 0 bases for V and 6 bases for J; bases not matched to a gene: 3. Germline lookup yields CDR1 GTSNPN and CDR2 SVGIG (reference sequence). This CDR3 is built from 14 residues. The CDR3, as DNA: TGTGCCTGGAGTGTATGGGACAGGGTTCAGCCCCAGCATTTT. Translating gives CAWSVWDRVQPQHF.